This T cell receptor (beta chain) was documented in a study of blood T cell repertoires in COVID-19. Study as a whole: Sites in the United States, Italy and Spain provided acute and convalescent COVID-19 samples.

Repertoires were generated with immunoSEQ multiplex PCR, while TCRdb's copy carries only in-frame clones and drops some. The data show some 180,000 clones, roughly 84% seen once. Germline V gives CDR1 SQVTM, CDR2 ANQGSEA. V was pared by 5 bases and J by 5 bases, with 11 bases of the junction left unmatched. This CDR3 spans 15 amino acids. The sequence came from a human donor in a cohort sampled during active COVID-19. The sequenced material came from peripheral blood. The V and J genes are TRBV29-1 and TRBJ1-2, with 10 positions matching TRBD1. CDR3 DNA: TGCAGCGTTAATCCACGGGACAGGGGACGGTATGGCTACACCTTC. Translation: CSVNPRDRGRYGYTF.